The 27 T cell receptor beta chains below were found in one sample sequenced in a study of CD8 T cells in Susac syndrome. The authors reverse transcribed 0.5 to 1 ug RNA with random hexamers. TCRdb processed the immunoSEQ multiplex PCR reads anew with MiXCR; each CDR3 protein has one entry. Seen here are more than 110,000 distinct CDR3 sequences, 85% to 95% observed once, and the top ten hold roughly 0.14%. The sample comprised CD4+ T cells from PBMCs. Receptors were obtained from a human donor with Susac syndrome.

The CDR3 DNA sequence: TGCAGCGTTAGGGGACAGACTAACACTGAAGCTTTCTTT. Translation: CSVRGQTNTEAFF. V is TRBV29-1 and J is TRBJ1-1; 7 nucleotides agree with TRBD1. Germline lookup yields CDR1 SQVTM and CDR2 ANQGSEA. V lost 5 bases, J lost 2 bases, and 5 bases stayed unmatched. The length of the CDR3 is 13 residues.

This chain links TRBV12-3 or TRBV12-4 with TRBJ1-2; no clear D gene. The length of the CDR3 is 13 residues. The V and J ends lost 7 bases and 7 bases respectively, with 16 bases between them. The CDR3 sequence is CASTMVTRGGYTF. The CDR3 DNA reads as TGTGCCAGCACAATGGTCACCCGGGGTGGCTACACCTTC.

The V call is TRBV12-3 or TRBV12-4, the J call TRBJ2-1; D not certain. This CDR3 spans 14 amino acids. The V gene lost 7 bases and the J gene lost 7 bases, with 17 bases spanning the gap. CDR3 sequence reads: CASTPGGGYNEQFF. CDR3 coding DNA: TGTGCCAGCACCCCCGGTGGTGGTTATAATGAGCAGTTCTTC.

The chain has TRBV30 and TRBJ2-7; D perhaps matches TRBD1 (5 bases). This CDR3 spans 13 amino acids. Deletions cut 2 bases from V and 0 bases from J, with 8 bases between. Germline V gene data show CDR1 as GTSNPN and CDR2 as SVGIG (reference sequence). CDR3 in amino acids: CAWSLQDSYEQYF. As DNA, the CDR3 is TGTGCCTGGAGTTTACAGGACTCCTACGAGCAGTACTTC.

This clonotype turned up a few times. The chain has TRBV4-2 and TRBJ2-1, with 7 bases matching TRBD2. Germline assignment: CDR1 LGHNA and CDR2 YNFKEQ. CDR3 size: 16 residues. V trimming: 0 bases; J trimming: 4 bases; junction bases outside the gene matches: 6. CDR3 in DNA: TGTGCCAGCAGCCAAGATATTAGCGGGCCTTACAATGAGCAGTTCTTC. Amino acids: CASSQDISGPYNEQFF.

The rearrangement joins TRBV4-1 to TRBJ1-4; D gene unclear. The CDR3 runs 16 residues. The V gene's germline CDR1 is MGHRA and CDR2 YSYEKL. V was cut by 1 base and J by 0 bases, with 9 bases left in between. The CDR3 here is CASSQVARSTNEKLFF. The CDR3 DNA sequence: TGCGCCAGCAGCCAAGTGGCGAGGTCAACTAATGAAAAACTGTTTTTT.

The chain carries TRBV7-8 and TRBJ1-2; D gene unclear. V was pared by 4 bases and J by 4 bases, with 13 bases between. Germline CDR1 is SGHVS and CDR2 is FQNEAQ. The length of the CDR3 is 14 residues. In nucleotides, the CDR3 is TGTGCCAGCAGCTACGAATTGGGGTCCTATGGCTACACCTTC. Translation gives CASSYELGSYGYTF.

The V and J genes are TRBV25-1 and TRBJ2-1; a weak D match, TRBD1 (6 bases). CDR1 is MGHDK, CDR2 SYGVNS, per germline. The CDR3 runs to 17 residues. V lost 4 bases and J 4 bases, leaving 20 bases between the germline ends. CDR3 sequence: CASSGGTHPGIYNEQFF. In DNA, the CDR3 is TGTGCCAGCAGTGGAGGGACACACCCGGGGATATACAATGAGCAGTTCTTC.

The chain uses TRBV20-1 and TRBJ1-2; D possibly corresponds to TRBD1 (5 bases). V was clipped by 3 bases and J by 8 bases, with 19 bases between them. The CDR3 is 14 residues long. CDR1 is DFQATT, CDR2 SNEGSKA, per germline (reference sequence). The CDR3 nucleotides read TGCAGTGCTAGCCCCCCGGAGGGCAGGGTCGGCTACACCTTC. Translation: CSASPPEGRVGYTF.

V is TRBV20-1 and J is TRBJ2-5, with TRBD1 matching 8 bases. CDR3 length: 16 amino acids. CDR1 and CDR2 (germline): DFQATT, SNEGSKA (reference sequence). Germline trimming cut 4 bases from V and 3 bases from J; bases unmatched to any gene: 13. CDR3 sequence: CSANARTGSTKETQYF. Here the CDR3 DNA reads TGCAGTGCTAACGCTCGGACAGGGAGTACGAAAGAGACCCAGTACTTC.

This clonotype is a singleton in its sample. The chain combines TRBV9 with TRBJ2-3; D gene uncertain. CDR1 SGDLS and CDR2 YYNGEE come from the germline V gene. This CDR3 has 13 amino acids. V lost 0 bases and J lost 4, with 6 bases in between. The CDR3 sequence: CASSVAVADTQYF. The CDR3 bases are TGTGCCAGCAGCGTAGCCGTGGCAGATACGCAGTATTTT.

The chain couples TRBV3-1 to TRBJ1-2; D is ambiguous. V lost 0 bases, J lost 7 bases, and 15 bases lay in between. From germline, CDR1 is LGHDT and CDR2 YNNKEL (reference sequence). The CDR3 sequence is 15 residues long. CDR3 loop: CASSQDAAGLGGYTF. The CDR3 DNA sequence: TGTGCCAGCAGCCAAGATGCGGCAGGACTAGGTGGCTACACCTTC. Based on the CDR3 plus reference TRBV3-1 and TRBJ1-2, the full variable domain is DTAVSQTPKYLVTQMGNDKSIKCEQNLGHDTMYWYKQDSKKFLKIMFSYNNKELIINETVPNRFSPKSPDKAHLNLHINSLELGDSAVYFCASSQDAAGLGGYTFGSGTRLTVV.

The V call is TRBV5-1, the J call TRBJ1-1; D is ambiguous. Trimming left V 5 bases short and J 7 bases short, with 21 bases between. CDR1 is SGHRS, CDR2 YFSETQ, per germline. The CDR3 length is 15 residues. CDR3 sequence: CASSQLSDGPGEAFF. The CDR3 nucleotides read TGCGCCAGCAGTCAACTTTCGGACGGCCCGGGTGAAGCTTTCTTT.

CDR3 region: CASSPLGQGRGYTF. The CDR3 DNA is TGTGCCAGCAGTCCCCTCGGACAGGGAAGAGGCTACACCTTC. The chain links TRBV6-5 to TRBJ1-2; the match to TRBD1 covers 8 bases. Germline V gene sequence: CDR1 MNHEY, CDR2 SVGAGI. V shed 5 bases and J 8 bases; nucleotides not matched to a gene: 10. The CDR3 consists of 14 residues.

V is TRBV6-6 and J is TRBJ1-2, with TRBD1 identical over 10 bases. The CDR3 is made up of 15 amino acids. Germline CDR1 MNHNY, CDR2 SVGAGI (reference sequence). V was clipped by 6 bases and J by 4 bases; unmatched bases: 8. In DNA, the CDR3 is TGTGCCAGCAGACAGGACAGGGGGGCCCTCTATGGCTACACCTTC. This sequence encodes CASRQDRGALYGYTF.

This clonotype appeared a single time. The chain joins TRBV30 to TRBJ2-5, with D perhaps TRBD1 (5 bases). The CDR3 is 13 amino acids. V was cut by 5 bases and J by 3 bases, with 13 bases left in between. Germline V gene lookup returns CDR1 GTSNPN and CDR2 SVGIG (reference sequence). The CDR3 loop reads CAWAMTAKETQYF. The CDR3 bases are TGTGCCTGGGCTATGACAGCGAAAGAGACCCAGTACTTC.

This chain links TRBV20-1 with TRBJ2-1; possibly TRBD1 for D (6 bases). Germline V CDR1 and CDR2: DFQATT, SNEGSKA (reference sequence). The CDR3 has 15 residues. V lost 5 bases, J lost 7 bases, and 21 bases lay in between. The CDR3 DNA follows: TGCAGTGCTCCACTCTCCGGGCAGGGGACGAATGAGCAGTTCTTC. Its translation: CSAPLSGQGTNEQFF.

This chain links TRBV27 with TRBJ1-5; D is unclear. This CDR3 region has 12 residues. V shed 2 bases and J shed 6 bases, with 5 bases lying between them. Germline values: CDR1 MNHEY, CDR2 SMNVEV (reference sequence). The CDR3 coding sequence is TGTGCCAGCAGTTTACGTGGTCAGCCCCAGCATTTT. Translating it yields CASSLRGQPQHF.

This clonotype was detected once. J is TRBJ2-3 and V is TRBV10-3; possibly TRBD1 for D (7 bases). Germline values: CDR1 ENHRY, CDR2 SYGVKD. CDR3 size: 15 residues. V was cut by 2 bases and J by 4 bases, with 13 bases left in between. The CDR3 reads CAISERGRGADTQYF. CDR3 bases: TGTGCCATCAGTGAGAGGGGCAGGGGGGCAGATACGCAGTATTTT.

V gene TRBV7-2 combines with J gene TRBJ2-7; D ambiguous. CDR3 length equals 14 residues. Germline CDR1 reads SGHTA; CDR2 reads FQGNSA. Between the trimmed V and J ends, which lost 6 bases and 4 bases, there was a span of 16 bases. CDR3 nucleotide sequence: TGTGCCAGCAGTCGATGGGTGGGTCCATACGAGCAGTACTTC. Translated, it gives CASSRWVGPYEQYF.

This clonotype was seen a single time. V and J are TRBV10-3 and TRBJ1-1, with TRBD1 matching over 7 bases. Per germline, CDR1 ENHRY and CDR2 SYGVKD. V shed 6 bases, J shed 2 bases, and the junction held 6 bases outside the gene matches. This CDR3 contains 14 residues. The CDR3 DNA follows: TGTGCCATCAGGCCCCGGGACAGTAACACTGAAGCTTTCTTT. This sequence encodes CAIRPRDSNTEAFF.

This chain connects TRBV20-1 to TRBJ2-2; TRBD1 matches at 7 bases. Trimming removed 2 bases from V and 3 bases from J; junction bases left unmatched: 3. The germline V gene encodes CDR1 DFQATT and CDR2 SNEGSKA (reference sequence). This CDR3 comprises 14 residues. The CDR3 loop reads CSARRQGDTGELFF. The CDR3 nucleotides are TGCAGTGCTAGAAGACAGGGAGACACCGGGGAGCTGTTTTTT.

The chain combines TRBV30 with TRBJ2-7; either TRBD1 or TRBD2 may supply D (5 bases each). The CDR3 length is 17 residues. The V end lost 0 bases, the J end lost 4 bases, and 22 bases lay between the germline ends. From germline, CDR1 is GTSNPN and CDR2 SVGIG (reference sequence). CDR3 sequence: CAWSVPRRAYGAYEQYF. CDR3 coding DNA: TGTGCCTGGAGTGTACCAAGACGTGCCTACGGGGCTTACGAGCAGTACTTC.

CDR3 residues: CASSAEGGVEAFF. CDR3 DNA sequence: TGTGCCAGCAGCGCCGAAGGGGGTGTTGAAGCTTTCTTT. The genes are TRBV9 and TRBJ1-1, with D possibly TRBD1 on 6 matching bases. This CDR3 has 13 amino acids. V lost 3 bases, J lost 7 bases, and 13 bases lay in between. Germline V CDR1 and CDR2: SGDLS, YYNGEE.

The table lists this clonotype with a count of one. The genes are TRBV28 and TRBJ1-1; unclear D gene. The CDR3 loop spans 12 amino acids. Germline CDR1 MDHEN, CDR2 SYDVKM. V lost 7 bases and J 7 bases, leaving 13 bases between the germline ends. The CDR3 DNA follows: TGTGCCAGCACCACGGGGATAGGTGAAGCTTTCTTT. Translated, it gives CASTTGIGEAFF.

The chain carries TRBV20-1 and TRBJ1-2, with TRBD1 matching 8 bases. Unmatched junction bases numbered 3, after V lost 4 bases and J lost 8 bases. The V gene's germline CDR1 is DFQATT and CDR2 SNEGSKA (reference sequence). The CDR3 spans 11 residues. The chain's CDR3 is CSATDRVGYTF. In DNA, the CDR3 is TGCAGTGCTACGGACAGGGTCGGCTACACCTTC.

Of note for this clonotype: At one end, the junction sequence differs from germline, possibly due to a read error. The chain uses TRBV29-1 and TRBJ2-3, with TRBD1 identical over 9 bases. Germline loops: CDR1 SQVTM, CDR2 ANQGSEA. This CDR3 has 12 residues. CDR3 DNA sequence: TGCAGCATTGACAGGGGGGCAGATACGCAGTATTTT. Encoded protein: CSIDRGADTQYF.